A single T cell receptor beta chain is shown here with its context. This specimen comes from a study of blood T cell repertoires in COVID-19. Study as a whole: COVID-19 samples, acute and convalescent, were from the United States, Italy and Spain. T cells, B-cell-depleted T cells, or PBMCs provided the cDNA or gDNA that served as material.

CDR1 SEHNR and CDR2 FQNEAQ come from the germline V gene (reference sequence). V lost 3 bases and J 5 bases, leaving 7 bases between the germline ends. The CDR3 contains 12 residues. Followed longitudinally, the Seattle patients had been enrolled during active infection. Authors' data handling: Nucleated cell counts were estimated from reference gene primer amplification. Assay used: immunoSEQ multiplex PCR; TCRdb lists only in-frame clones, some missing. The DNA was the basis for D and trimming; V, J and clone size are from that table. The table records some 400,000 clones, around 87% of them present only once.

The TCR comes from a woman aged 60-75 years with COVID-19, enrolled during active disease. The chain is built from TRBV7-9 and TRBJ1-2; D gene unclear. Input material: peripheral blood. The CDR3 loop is CASSFRPYGYTF. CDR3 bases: TGTGCCAGCAGCTTCAGGCCTTATGGCTACACCTTC.